The 5 T cell receptor beta chains below come from one sample, sequenced in a study of cytomegalovirus exposure and HLA in healthy donors (dated by TCRdb to 2017 to 2019). To prepare the library, the immunoSEQ multiplex PCR assay was applied. A mixture of 60 forward primers for TCR Vbeta segments and 13 reverse primers for TCR Jbeta segments was used in the multiplex PCR. TCRdb took this table from immuneACCESS and kept in-frame rearrangements with V and J called. Such tables lack part of the clones; where checked against another copy, unresolved V genes explain under half of the gap, and the rest is unexplained. This sample comprises about 200,000 clones, approximately 70% of them detected only once. The ten largest clonotypes hold 1.5% to 2% of the sample. Input material: PBMCs. The source of these receptors is a woman younger than 45 in good health and CMV-seronegative.

This sequence joins TRBV19 and TRBJ2-7; D gene unclear. V lost 10 bases and J 5 bases, leaving 12 bases between the germline ends. This CDR3 has 11 amino acids. Germline CDR1 LNHDA, CDR2 SQIVND (reference sequence). This CDR3 is CATPIPDEQYF. The CDR3 DNA is TGTGCCACTCCAATCCCAGACGAGCAGTACTTC.

This clone was observed once. CDR3 region: CAWSEGTTRGPTDTQYF. CDR3 nucleotides: TGTGCCTGGAGTGAAGGGACGACCAGGGGTCCCACAGATACGCAGTATTTT. This rearrangement joins TRBV30 to TRBJ2-3, with D perhaps matching TRBD1 (6 bases). V dropped 1 base and J dropped 2 bases, with 19 bases sitting between them. The germline V gene has CDR1 GTSNPN and CDR2 SVGIG (reference sequence). CDR3 length: 17 residues.

This chain uses TRBV19 with TRBJ2-5, with 11 bases lining up with TRBD2. Looked up from germline, CDR1 is LNHDA and CDR2 is SQIVND (reference sequence). V shed 9 bases and J 1 base; nucleotides not matched to a gene: 16. CDR3 length: 18 amino acids. CDR3: CASHSGLAGGGSQETQYF. The CDR3 DNA follows: TGTGCCAGCCACTCCGGCCTAGCGGGAGGAGGGTCCCAAGAGACCCAGTACTTC. The full variable domain, in which reference TRBV19 and TRBJ2-5 provide the parts outside the CDR3, is DGGITQSPKYLFRKEGQNVTLSCEQNLNHDAMYWYRQDPGQGLRLIYYSQIVNDFQKGDIAEGYSVSREKKESFPLTVTSAQKNPTAFYLCASHSGLAGGGSQETQYFGPGTRLLVL.

The J gene is TRBJ2-2, the V gene TRBV7-3, with 10 bases that match TRBD2. This CDR3 is built from 14 residues. Germline V gives CDR1 SGHTA, CDR2 FQGTGA. The V segment lost 6 bases and the J segment 5 bases; nucleotides outside the gene matches: 3. The CDR3 region is CASRLAGLTGELFF. For the CDR3, the DNA is TGTGCCAGCAGACTAGCGGGACTAACCGGGGAGCTGTTTTTT.

The V call is TRBV9, the J call TRBJ1-2; 7 nucleotides agree with TRBD1. Germline CDR1 is SGDLS and CDR2 is YYNGEE. The CDR3 runs to 14 residues. The ends lost 2 bases at V and 6 bases at J; junction bases unmatched: 7. The CDR3 DNA sequence: TGTGCCAGCAGCGTCCCAGGGGGAAGCGATGGCTACACCTTC. Translating it yields CASSVPGGSDGYTF.